This entry lists 8 T cell receptor beta chains sequenced from one sample in a study of identical twins. In TCRdb, the 5' RACE reads were re-called with MiXCR into one record per CDR3 protein. The sample lists fewer than 250,000 distinct CDR3 sequences; about 7.5% were seen once. The data were also submitted as part of a second study, on yellow fever vaccine responses in identical twins.

Material for sequencing was CD8+ T cells sorted from blood. The receptors here all came from a woman under 30 in good health.

At least ten counts were recorded for this clonotype. J is TRBJ2-1 and V is TRBV28; no clear D. V lost 1 base and J lost 7, with 17 bases in between. The CDR3 is made up of 16 amino acids. CDR1 is MDHEN and CDR2 is SYDVKM in the germline V gene. The CDR3: CASSLSPRLTENEQFF. CDR3 nucleotides: TGTGCCAGCAGTTTATCGCCCCGGCTGACGGAAAATGAGCAGTTCTTC. Full variable domain (remainder filled in from reference TRBV28 and TRBJ2-1): DVKVTQSSRYLVKRTGEKVFLECVQDMDHENMFWYRQDPGLGLRLIYFSYDVKMKEKGDIPEGYSVSREKKERFSLILESASTNQTSMYLCASSLSPRLTENEQFFGPGTRLTVL.

Many counts were recorded for this clonotype. The chain couples TRBV5-6 to TRBJ1-1; possible D gene TRBD1, 5 bases. CDR1 and CDR2 (germline): SGHDT, YYEEEE. CDR3 length equals 17 residues. V was cut by 4 bases and J by 6 bases, with 25 bases left in between. CDR3 DNA sequence: TGTGCCAGCAGCCCCTTTCCCAGGGCGGACCGCACCGCTGAAGCTTTCTTT. Amino acids: CASSPFPRADRTAEAFF. Drawing the rest from reference TRBV5-6 and TRBJ1-1, the complete variable domain is DAGVTQSPTHLIKTRGQQVTLRCSPKSGHDTVSWYQQALGQGPQFIFQYYEEEERQRGNFPDRFSGHQFPNYSSELNVNALLLGDSALYLCASSPFPRADRTAEAFFGQGTRLTVV.

The sample holds a few counts of this clonotype. The V call is TRBV28, the J call TRBJ1-6, with D maybe TRBD1 (6 bases). Trimming took 6 bases from V and 9 from J, leaving 15 bases between them. CDR3 length equals 14 residues. Per germline, CDR1 MDHEN and CDR2 SYDVKM. The CDR3 nucleotides are TGTGCCAGCAGCCTTACCGGAGGGGGTTCACCCCTCCACTTT. This sequence encodes CASSLTGGGSPLHF.

The chain's CDR3 is CASSLFPSQETQYF. CDR3 in DNA: TGTGCCAGCAGTTTATTCCCCTCACAAGAGACCCAGTACTTC. The chain uses TRBV28 and TRBJ2-5; D remains ambiguous. CDR1 MDHEN and CDR2 SYDVKM come from the germline V gene. This CDR3 spans 14 amino acids. V was shortened by 1 base and J by 2 bases, with 8 bases between the two germline ends.

The gene calls are TRBV4-1 and TRBJ2-1; the D gene is possibly TRBD2 (5 bases). Trimming removed 0 bases at V and 2 bases at J, with 8 bases between. The germline CDR1 and CDR2 sequences are MGHRA and YSYEKL. The CDR3 extends over 15 amino acids. This CDR3 is CASSQERVAYNEQFF. For the CDR3, the DNA is TGCGCCAGCAGCCAAGAGCGGGTGGCCTACAATGAGCAGTTCTTC.

This clonotype was counted at least ten times. This sequence joins TRBV2 and TRBJ2-2; 7 positions match TRBD1. Germline CDR1 SNHLY, CDR2 FYNNEI. With 6 bases clipped from V and 6 bases from J, the junction kept 10 bases outside the gene matches. The CDR3 is 15 residues long. The CDR3 DNA follows: TGTGCCAGCAGCGGCGGACAGGTGGCCCCCGGGGAGCTGTTTTTT. Its translation is CASSGGQVAPGELFF.

The table lists this clonotype with a few counts. The CDR3 DNA reads as TGCAGCGGGGCTTTCGTTCAAGGGAACACTGAAGCTTTCTTT. Protein product: CSGAFVQGNTEAFF. The J gene is TRBJ1-1, the V gene TRBV29-1; D gene ambiguous. This CDR3 has 14 amino acids. Between the trimmed V and J ends, which lost 7 bases and 1 base, there was a span of 16 bases. Germline loops: CDR1 SQVTM, CDR2 ANQGSEA. The full variable domain, its missing parts supplied by reference TRBV29-1 and TRBJ1-1, is SAVISQKPSRDICQRGTSLTIQCQVDSQVTMMFWYRQQPGQSLTLIATANQGSEATYESGFVIDKFPISRPNLTFSTLTVSNMSPEDSSIYLCSGAFVQGNTEAFFGQGTRLTVV.

This clonotype was recorded many times. The gene calls are TRBV29-1 and TRBJ2-7; D unclear. V was shortened by 1 base and J by 2 bases, with 9 bases between the two germline ends. This CDR3 has 13 amino acids. In germline, CDR1 is SQVTM, CDR2 ANQGSEA. The CDR3 coding sequence is TGCAGCGTTGAAGGAACGGAGACCTACGAGCAGTACTTC. This encodes CSVEGTETYEQYF.